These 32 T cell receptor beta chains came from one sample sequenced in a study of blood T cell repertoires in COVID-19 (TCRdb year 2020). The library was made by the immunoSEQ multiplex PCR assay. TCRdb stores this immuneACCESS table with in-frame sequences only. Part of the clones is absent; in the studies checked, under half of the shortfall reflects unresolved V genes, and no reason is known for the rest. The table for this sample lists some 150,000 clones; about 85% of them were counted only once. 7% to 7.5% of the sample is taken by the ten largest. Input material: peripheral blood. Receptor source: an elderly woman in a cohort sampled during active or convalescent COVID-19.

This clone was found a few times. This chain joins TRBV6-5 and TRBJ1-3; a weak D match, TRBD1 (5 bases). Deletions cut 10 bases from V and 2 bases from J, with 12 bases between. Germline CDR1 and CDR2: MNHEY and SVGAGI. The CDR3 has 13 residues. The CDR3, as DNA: TGTGCCACATTCCCGGGGGCTGGAAACACCATATATTTT. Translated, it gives CATFPGAGNTIYF.

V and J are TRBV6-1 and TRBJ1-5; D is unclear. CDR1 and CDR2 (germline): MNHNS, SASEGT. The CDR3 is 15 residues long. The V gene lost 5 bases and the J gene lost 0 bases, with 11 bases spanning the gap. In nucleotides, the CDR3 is TGTGCCAGCAGTTCCGGACTTATTAGCAATCAGCCCCAGCATTTT. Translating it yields CASSSGLISNQPQHF.

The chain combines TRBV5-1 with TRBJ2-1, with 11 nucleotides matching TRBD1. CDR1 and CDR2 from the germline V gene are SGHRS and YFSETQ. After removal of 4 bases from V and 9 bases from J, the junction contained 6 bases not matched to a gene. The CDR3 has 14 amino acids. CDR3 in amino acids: CASSLPGQGVEQFF. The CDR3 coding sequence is TGCGCCAGCAGCCTTCCGGGACAGGGGGTTGAGCAGTTCTTC.

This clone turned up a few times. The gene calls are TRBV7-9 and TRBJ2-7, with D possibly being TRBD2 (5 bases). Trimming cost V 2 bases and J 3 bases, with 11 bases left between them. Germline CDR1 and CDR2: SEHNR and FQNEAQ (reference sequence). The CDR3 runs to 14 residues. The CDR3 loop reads CASSLTRTYYEQYF. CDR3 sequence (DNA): TGTGCCAGCAGCTTAACTCGGACTTACTACGAGCAGTACTTC.

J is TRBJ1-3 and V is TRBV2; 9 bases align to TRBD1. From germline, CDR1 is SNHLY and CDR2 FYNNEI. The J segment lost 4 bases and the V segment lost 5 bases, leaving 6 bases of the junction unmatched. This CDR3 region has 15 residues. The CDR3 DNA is TGTGCCAGCAGTTGGGGACAGGGTGGAGGAAACACCATATATTTT. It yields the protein CASSWGQGGGNTIYF.

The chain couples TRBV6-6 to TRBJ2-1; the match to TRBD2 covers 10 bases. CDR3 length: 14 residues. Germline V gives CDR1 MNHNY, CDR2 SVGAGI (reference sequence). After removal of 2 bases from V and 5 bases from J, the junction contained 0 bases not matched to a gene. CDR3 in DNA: TGTGCCAGCAGTTACGGACTAGCGGACAATGAGCAGTTCTTC. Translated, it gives CASSYGLADNEQFF.

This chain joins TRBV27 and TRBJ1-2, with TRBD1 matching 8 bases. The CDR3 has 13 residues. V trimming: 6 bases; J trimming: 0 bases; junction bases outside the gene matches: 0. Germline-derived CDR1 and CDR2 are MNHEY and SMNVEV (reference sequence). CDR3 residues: CASRQGANYGYTF. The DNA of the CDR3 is TGTGCCAGCAGACAGGGGGCTAACTATGGCTACACCTTC.

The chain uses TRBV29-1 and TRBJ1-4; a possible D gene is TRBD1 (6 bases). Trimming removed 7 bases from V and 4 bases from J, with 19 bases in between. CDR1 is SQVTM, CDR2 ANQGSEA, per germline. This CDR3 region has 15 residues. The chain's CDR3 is CSAALRGSGNEKLFF. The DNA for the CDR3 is TGCAGCGCGGCACTCAGGGGAAGCGGTAATGAAAAACTGTTTTTT.

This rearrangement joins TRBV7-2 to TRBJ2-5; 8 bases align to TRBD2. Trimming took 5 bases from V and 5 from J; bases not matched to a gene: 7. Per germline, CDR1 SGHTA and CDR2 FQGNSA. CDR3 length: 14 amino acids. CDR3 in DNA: TGTGCCAGCAGCCCACGGGGGGGCAGGGAGACCCAGTACTTC. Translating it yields CASSPRGGRETQYF.

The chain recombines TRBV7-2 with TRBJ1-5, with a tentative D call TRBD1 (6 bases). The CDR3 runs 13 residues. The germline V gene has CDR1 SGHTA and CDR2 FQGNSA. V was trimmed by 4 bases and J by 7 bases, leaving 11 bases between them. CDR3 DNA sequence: TGTGCCAGCAGCTCGTACAGGGAACAGCCCCAGCATTTT. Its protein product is CASSSYREQPQHF. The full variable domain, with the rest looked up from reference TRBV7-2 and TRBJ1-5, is GAGVSQSPSNKVTEKGKDVELRCDPISGHTALYWYRQSLGQGLEFLIYFQGNSAPDKSGLPSDRFSAERTGGSVSTLTIQRTQQEDSAVYLCASSSYREQPQHFGDGTRLSIL.

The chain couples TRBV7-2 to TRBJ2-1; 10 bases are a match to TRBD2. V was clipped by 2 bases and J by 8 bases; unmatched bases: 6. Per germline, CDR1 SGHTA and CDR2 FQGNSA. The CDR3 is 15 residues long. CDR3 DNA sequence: TGTGCCAGCAGCTTAAACAGCGGGGGGGCATATGAGCAGTTCTTC. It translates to CASSLNSGGAYEQFF.

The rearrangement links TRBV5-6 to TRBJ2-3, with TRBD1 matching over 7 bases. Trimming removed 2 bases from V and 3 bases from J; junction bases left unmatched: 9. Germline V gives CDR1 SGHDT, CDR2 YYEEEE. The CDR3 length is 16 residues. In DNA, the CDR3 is TGTGCCAGCAGCTTCTCCTCGGGACAGATAACAGATACGCAGTATTTT. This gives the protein CASSFSSGQITDTQYF.

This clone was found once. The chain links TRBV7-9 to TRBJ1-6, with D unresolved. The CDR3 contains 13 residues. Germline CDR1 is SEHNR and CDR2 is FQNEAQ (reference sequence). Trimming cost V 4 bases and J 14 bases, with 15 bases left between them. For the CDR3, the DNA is TGTGCCAGCAGCTCACTCGGGGATACTTCCCTCCACTTT. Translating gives CASSSLGDTSLHF.

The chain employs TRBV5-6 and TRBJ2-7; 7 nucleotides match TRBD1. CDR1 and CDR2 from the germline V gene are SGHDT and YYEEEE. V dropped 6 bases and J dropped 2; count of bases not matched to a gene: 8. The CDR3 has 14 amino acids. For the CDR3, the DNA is TGTGCCAGCAAACCCGGGACAGTGACCTACGAGCAGTACTTC. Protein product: CASKPGTVTYEQYF.

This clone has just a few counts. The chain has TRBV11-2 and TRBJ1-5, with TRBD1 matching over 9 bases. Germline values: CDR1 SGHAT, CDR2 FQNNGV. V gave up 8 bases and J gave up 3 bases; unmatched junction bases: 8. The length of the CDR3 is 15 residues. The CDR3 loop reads CASEIGTGHNQPQHF. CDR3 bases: TGTGCCAGCGAGATCGGGACAGGGCACAATCAGCCCCAGCATTTT.

CDR3 residues: CASSWTGQNSPLHF. In DNA form, the CDR3 reads TGCGCCAGCAGCTGGACGGGACAGAATTCACCCCTCCACTTT. The chain employs TRBV5-1 and TRBJ1-6; TRBD1 agrees at 7 bases. With V trimmed by 3 bases and J by 7 bases, 4 bases remained unmatched. The CDR3 extends over 14 amino acids. The germline gives CDR1 SGHRS, CDR2 YFSETQ.

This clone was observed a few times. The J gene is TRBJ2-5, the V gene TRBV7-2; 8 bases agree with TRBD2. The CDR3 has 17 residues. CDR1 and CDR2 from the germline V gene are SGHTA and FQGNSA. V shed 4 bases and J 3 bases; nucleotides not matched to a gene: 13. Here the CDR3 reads CASSSPPFGRGEETQYF. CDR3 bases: TGTGCCAGCAGCTCCCCCCCATTTGGGCGGGGGGAAGAGACCCAGTACTTC.

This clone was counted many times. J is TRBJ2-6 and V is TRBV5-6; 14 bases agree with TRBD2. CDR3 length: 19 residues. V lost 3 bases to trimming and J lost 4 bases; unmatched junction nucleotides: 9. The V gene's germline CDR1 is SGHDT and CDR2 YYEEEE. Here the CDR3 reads CASSSVGTSGSSGANVLTF. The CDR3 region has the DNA TGTGCCAGCAGCTCGGTGGGGACTAGCGGGAGTTCCGGGGCCAACGTCCTGACTTTC.

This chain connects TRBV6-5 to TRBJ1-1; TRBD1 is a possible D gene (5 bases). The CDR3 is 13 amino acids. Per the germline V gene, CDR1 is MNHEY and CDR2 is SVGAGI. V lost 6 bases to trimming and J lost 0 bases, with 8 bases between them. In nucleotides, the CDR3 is TGTGCCAGCAGCGACAGCTTGAACACTGAAGCTTTCTTT. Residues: CASSDSLNTEAFF.

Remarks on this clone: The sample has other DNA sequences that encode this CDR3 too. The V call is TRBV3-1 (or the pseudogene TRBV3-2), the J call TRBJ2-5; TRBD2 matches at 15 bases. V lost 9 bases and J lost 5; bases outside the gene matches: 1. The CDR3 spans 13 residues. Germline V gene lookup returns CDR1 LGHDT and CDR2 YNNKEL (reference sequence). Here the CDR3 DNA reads TGTGCCAGTGGACTAGCGGGAGGGGAGACCCAGTACTTC. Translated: CASGLAGGETQYF.

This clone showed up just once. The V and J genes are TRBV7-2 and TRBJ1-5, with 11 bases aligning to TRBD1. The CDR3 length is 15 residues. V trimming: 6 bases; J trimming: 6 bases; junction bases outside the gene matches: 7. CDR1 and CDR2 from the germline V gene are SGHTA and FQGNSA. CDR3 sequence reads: CASSPDRGLRQPQHF. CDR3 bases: TGTGCCAGCAGTCCGGACAGGGGGCTACGTCAGCCCCAGCATTTT. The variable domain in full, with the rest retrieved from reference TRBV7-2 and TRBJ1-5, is GAGVSQSPSNKVTEKGKDVELRCDPISGHTALYWYRQSLGQGLEFLIYFQGNSAPDKSGLPSDRFSAERTGGSVSTLTIQRTQQEDSAVYLCASSPDRGLRQPQHFGDGTRLSIL.

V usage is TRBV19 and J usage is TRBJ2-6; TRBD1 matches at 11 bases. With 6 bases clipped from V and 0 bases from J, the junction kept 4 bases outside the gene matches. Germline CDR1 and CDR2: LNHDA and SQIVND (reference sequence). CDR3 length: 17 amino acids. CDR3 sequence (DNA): TGTGCCAGTAGCCGGGACAGGGGGTCCTCTGGGGCCAACGTCCTGACTTTC. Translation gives CASSRDRGSSGANVLTF.

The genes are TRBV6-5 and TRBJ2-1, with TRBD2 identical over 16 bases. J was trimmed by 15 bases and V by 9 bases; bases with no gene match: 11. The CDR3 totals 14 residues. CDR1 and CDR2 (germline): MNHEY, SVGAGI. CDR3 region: CASRQPGLAGGPFF. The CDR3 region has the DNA TGTGCCAGTAGACAACCGGGACTAGCGGGAGGGCCGTTCTTC.

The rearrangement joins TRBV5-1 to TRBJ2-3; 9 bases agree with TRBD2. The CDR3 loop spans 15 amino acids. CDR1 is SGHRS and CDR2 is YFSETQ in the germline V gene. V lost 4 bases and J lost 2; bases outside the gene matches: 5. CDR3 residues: CASSPPSGDTDTQYF. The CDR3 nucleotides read TGCGCCAGCAGCCCCCCTAGCGGGGACACAGATACGCAGTATTTT.

The CDR3 DNA reads TGTGCCAGCAGTGAAGTGACAGTAGTCTCTGGGGCCAACGTCCTGACTTTC. It encodes CASSEVTVVSGANVLTF. The chain joins TRBV2 to TRBJ2-6; D is possibly TRBD1 (5 bases). The germline CDR1 and CDR2 sequences are SNHLY and FYNNEI. The CDR3 covers 17 residues. The germline V and J ends were trimmed by 1 base and 0 bases, with 10 bases remaining between them.

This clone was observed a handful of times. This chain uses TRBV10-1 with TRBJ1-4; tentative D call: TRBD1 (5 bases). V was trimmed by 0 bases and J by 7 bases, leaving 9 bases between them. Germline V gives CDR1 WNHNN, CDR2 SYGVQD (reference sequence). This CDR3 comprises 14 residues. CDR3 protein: CASSESGRTEKLFF. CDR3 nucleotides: TGCGCCAGCAGTGAGTCGGGGCGTACTGAAAAACTGTTTTTT.

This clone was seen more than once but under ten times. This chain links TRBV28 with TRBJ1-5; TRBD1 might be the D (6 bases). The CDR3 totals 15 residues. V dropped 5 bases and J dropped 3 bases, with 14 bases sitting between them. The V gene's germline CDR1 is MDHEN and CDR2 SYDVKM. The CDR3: CASSPWGGINQPQHF. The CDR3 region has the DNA TGTGCCAGCAGTCCGTGGGGGGGCATCAATCAGCCCCAGCATTTT.

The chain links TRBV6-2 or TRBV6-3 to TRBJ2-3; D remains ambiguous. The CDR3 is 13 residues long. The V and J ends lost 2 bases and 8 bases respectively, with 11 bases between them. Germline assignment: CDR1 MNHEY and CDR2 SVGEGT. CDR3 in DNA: TGTGCCAGCAGTTACCTTGGTCCAGGTACGCAGTATTTT. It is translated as CASSYLGPGTQYF.

DNA of the CDR3: TGTGCCAGCAGCCCAAGGACTAGCGGAGAGACCCAGTACTTC. Translation: CASSPRTSGETQYF. The genes are TRBV7-9 and TRBJ2-5; TRBD2 agrees at 10 bases. The CDR3 runs 14 residues. With V trimmed by 5 bases and J by 4 bases, 4 bases remained unmatched. Germline CDR1 SEHNR, CDR2 FQNEAQ (reference sequence).

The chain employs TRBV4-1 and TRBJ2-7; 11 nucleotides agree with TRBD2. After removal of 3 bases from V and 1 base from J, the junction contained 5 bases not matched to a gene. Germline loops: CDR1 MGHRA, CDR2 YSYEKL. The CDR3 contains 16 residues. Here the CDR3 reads CASSHAGTSGSYEQYF. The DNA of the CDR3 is TGCGCCAGCAGCCATGCAGGGACTAGCGGATCCTACGAGCAGTACTTC.

The CDR3 reads CASSLWAQGNQPQHF. CDR3 nucleotide sequence: TGTGCCAGCTCCCTCTGGGCTCAGGGGAATCAGCCCCAGCATTTT. The chain combines TRBV5-8 with TRBJ1-5; possibly TRBD1 for D (6 bases). Germline CDR1 reads SGHTS; CDR2 reads YDEGEE. Trimming stripped 7 bases from V and 4 bases from J, with 18 bases between. The CDR3 contains 15 residues. Supplemented by reference TRBV5-8 and TRBJ1-5, the full variable domain reads EAGVTQSPTHLIKTRGQQATLRCSPISGHTSVYWYQQALGLGLQFLLWYDEGEERNRGNFPPRFSGRQFPNYSSELNVNALELEDSALYLCASSLWAQGNQPQHFGDGTRLSIL.

CDR3 loop: CASSPVGGLRGGNTIYF. The CDR3 DNA sequence: TGTGCCAGCAGTCCCGTCGGTGGGCTGCGGGGAGGAAACACCATATATTTT. The chain recombines TRBV6-6 with TRBJ1-3; D ambiguous. V lost 5 bases to trimming and J lost 4 bases, with 21 bases between them. Germline loops: CDR1 MNHNY, CDR2 SVGAGI (reference sequence). The length of the CDR3 is 17 residues.